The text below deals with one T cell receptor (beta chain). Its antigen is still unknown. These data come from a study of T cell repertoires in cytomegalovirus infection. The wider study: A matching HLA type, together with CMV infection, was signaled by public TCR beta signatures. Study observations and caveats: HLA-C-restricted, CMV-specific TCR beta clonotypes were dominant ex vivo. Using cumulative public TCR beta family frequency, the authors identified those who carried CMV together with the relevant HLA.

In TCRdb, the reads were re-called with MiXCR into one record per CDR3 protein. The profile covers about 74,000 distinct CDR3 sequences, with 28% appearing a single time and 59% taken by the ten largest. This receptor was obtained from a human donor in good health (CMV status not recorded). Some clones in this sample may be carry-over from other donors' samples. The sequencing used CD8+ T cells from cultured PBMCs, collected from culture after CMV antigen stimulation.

The CDR3: CASSLGLYTGELFF. DNA for the CDR3: TGTGCCAGCAGCTTAGGATTGTACACCGGGGAGCTGTTTTTT. The chain carries TRBV7-8 and TRBJ2-2; D is undetermined. The V end was cut by 1 base, the J end by 3 bases, with 6 bases between. Germline V gene sequence: CDR1 SGHVS, CDR2 FQNEAQ. The CDR3 length is 14 residues.